This T cell receptor beta chain comes out of a study of T cell responses to AZD1222 COVID-19 vaccine. The CDR3 spans 16 residues. Germline CDR1 reads KGHSH; CDR2 reads LQKENI. V lost 6 bases to trimming and J lost 0 bases, with 14 bases between them. Both about-4-week and about-12-week second-dose recipients were combined. Note on this clone: Its antigen remains unidentified.

General observations from the study: With dominance at 160-218 and 743-854, vaccine-associated CD4 TCRs spanned spike. Nearly half of the spike-specific TCRs reportedly recognize variant regions that carry no mutations. Sampling that yielded the repertoires occurred only after the peak T cell response.

TCRdb's table, derived via immunoSEQ multiplex PCR, lists solely in-frame clones and lacks some. The sample lists 120,000 to 150,000 clones, approximately 89% occurring once. The clonotype was recovered from an adult who received the AZD1222 COVID-19 vaccine. The input for sequencing was peripheral blood, taken 28 days after the second AZD1222 dose. The chain is built from TRBV18 and TRBJ1-4, with D hard to call. DNA of the CDR3: TGTGCCAGCTCCCGCTTGACCCTCGCAACTAATGAAAAACTGTTTTTT. It codes for CASSRLTLATNEKLFF.